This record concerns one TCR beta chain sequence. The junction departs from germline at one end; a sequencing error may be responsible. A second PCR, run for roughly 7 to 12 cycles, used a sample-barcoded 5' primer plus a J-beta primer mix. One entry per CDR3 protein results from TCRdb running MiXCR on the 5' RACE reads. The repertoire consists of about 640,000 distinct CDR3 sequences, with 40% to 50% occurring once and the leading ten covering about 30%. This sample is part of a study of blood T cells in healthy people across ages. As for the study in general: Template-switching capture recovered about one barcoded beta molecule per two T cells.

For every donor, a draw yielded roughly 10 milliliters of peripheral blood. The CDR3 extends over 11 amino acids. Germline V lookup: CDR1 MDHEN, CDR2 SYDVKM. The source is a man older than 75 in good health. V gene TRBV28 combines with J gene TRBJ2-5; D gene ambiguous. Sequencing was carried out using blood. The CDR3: CASSPQKTQYF. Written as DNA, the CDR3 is TGTGCCAGCAGTCCCCAAAAGACCCAGTACTTC.